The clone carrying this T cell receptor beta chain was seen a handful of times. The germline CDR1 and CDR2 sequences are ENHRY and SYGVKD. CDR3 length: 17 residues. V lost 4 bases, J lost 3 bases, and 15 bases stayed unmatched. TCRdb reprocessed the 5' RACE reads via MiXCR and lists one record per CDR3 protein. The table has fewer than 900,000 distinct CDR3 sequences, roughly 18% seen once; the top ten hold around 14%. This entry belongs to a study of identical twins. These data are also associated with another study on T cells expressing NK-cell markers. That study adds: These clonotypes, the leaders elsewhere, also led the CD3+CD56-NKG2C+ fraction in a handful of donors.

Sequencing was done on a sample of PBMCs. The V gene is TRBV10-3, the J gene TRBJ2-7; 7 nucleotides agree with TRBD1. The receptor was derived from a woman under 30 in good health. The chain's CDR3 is CAISGDSTKPISYEQYF. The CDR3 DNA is TGTGCCATCAGTGGGGACAGCACCAAGCCTATTAGCTACGAGCAGTACTTC.